This passage covers 30 T cell receptor beta chains from one sample sequenced in a study of blood T cell repertoires in COVID-19. Here immunoSEQ multiplex PCR was the method, and the copy in TCRdb shows in-frame clones only, minus some. Of under 200,000 clones listed, more than 85% were seen once; the top ten hold about 22%. Sequenced: PBMCs or T cells enriched from blood (not recorded which). The receptor set was obtained from a woman in her forties in a cohort exposed to, infected with or recovered from COVID-19 (not recorded which).

The chain recombines TRBV4-3 with TRBJ2-3; 9 nucleotides agree with TRBD2. The CDR3 length is 15 residues. CDR1 is LGHNA and CDR2 is YSLEER in the germline V gene. With V trimmed by 0 bases and J by 6 bases, 4 bases remained unmatched. As DNA, the CDR3 is TGCGCCAGCAGCCAAGACGGGACTAGCTCCGATACGCAGTATTTT. It is translated as CASSQDGTSSDTQYF.

The chain has TRBV5-1 and TRBJ1-4; TRBD1 aligns across 7 bases. V was clipped by 4 bases and J by 4 bases; unmatched bases: 7. The germline V gene has CDR1 SGHRS and CDR2 YFSETQ. The length of the CDR3 is 15 residues. CDR3 residues: CASSVLQGSNEKLFF. The CDR3 bases are TGCGCCAGCAGCGTATTACAGGGGAGTAATGAAAAACTGTTTTTT.

This sequence joins TRBV28 and TRBJ2-3; a weak D match, TRBD1 (5 bases). The V end lost 1 base, the J end lost 1 base, and 12 bases lay between the germline ends. CDR1 and CDR2 (germline): MDHEN, SYDVKM. There are 16 residues in the CDR3. The CDR3 DNA reads as TGTGCCAGCAGTTTATTCCAGGGATCGGGCACAGATACGCAGTATTTT. Its protein product is CASSLFQGSGTDTQYF.

This chain connects TRBV14 to TRBJ2-7, with 7 bases matching TRBD1. Trimming cost V 1 base and J 3 bases; bases outside gene matches: 3. This CDR3 is 14 amino acids long. Germline loops: CDR1 SGHDN, CDR2 FVKESK. The chain's CDR3 is CASSQGTGDYEQYF. DNA of the CDR3: TGTGCCAGCAGCCAAGGGACAGGAGACTACGAGCAGTACTTC.

This chain connects TRBV27 to TRBJ2-2, with a weak D call TRBD2 (5 bases). Between the trimmed V and J ends, which lost 10 bases and 2 bases, there was a span of 14 bases. Germline CDR1 MNHEY, CDR2 SMNVEV (reference sequence). CDR3 length: 14 amino acids. The CDR3 reads CATSRRDNTGELFF. The CDR3, as DNA: TGTGCCACTAGTCGACGGGATAACACCGGGGAGCTGTTTTTT.

The V gene is TRBV5-1, the J gene TRBJ1-1; 7 bases align to TRBD1. With V trimmed by 3 bases and J by 4 bases, 12 bases remained unmatched. Germline V lookup: CDR1 SGHRS, CDR2 YFSETQ. The length of the CDR3 is 16 residues. Here the CDR3 DNA reads TGCGCCAGCAGCTCCGACAGGGATAGGAGAACCACTGAAGCTTTCTTT. Translating gives CASSSDRDRRTTEAFF.

The chain couples TRBV11-2 to TRBJ2-3; D is possibly TRBD2 (5 bases). Trimming pared 5 bases from V and 0 bases from J, leaving 15 bases between. CDR1 and CDR2 from the germline V gene are SGHAT and FQNNGV. The CDR3 extends over 16 amino acids. CDR3 DNA: TGTGCCAGCAGCCGAGGACTGATTACTAGCACAGATACGCAGTATTTT. This codes for CASSRGLITSTDTQYF.

In its sample, this clone was seen a few times. Since no conserved phenylalanine or tryptophan closes the CDR3, a read error is the likely cause. It is unclear where the CDR3 begins or ends on the DNA, so no DNA is shown, and the CDR3 is as TCRdb lists it. This rearrangement joins TRBV7-9 to TRBJ1-3; the table's D call of TRBD1 was not tested on the DNA. Termini included, the CDR3 measures 9 amino acids. Germline V gives CDR1 SEHNR, CDR2 FQNEAQ (reference sequence). The chain's CDR3 is CASSSPGGV.

This chain uses TRBV2 with TRBJ1-3, with unresolved D. Trimming removed 3 bases from V and 3 bases from J, with 12 bases in between. Per the germline V gene, CDR1 is SNHLY and CDR2 is FYNNEI. CDR3 length equals 15 residues. CDR3 nucleotide sequence: TGTGCCAGCAGTGAGCATCCCGGTAGTGGAAACACCATATATTTT. Residues: CASSEHPGSGNTIYF.

The chain combines TRBV27 with TRBJ1-1; TRBD1 might be the D (6 bases). Germline CDR1 and CDR2: MNHEY and SMNVEV (reference sequence). The ends were cut back, 6 bases at V and 4 bases at J, with 12 bases in the middle. The CDR3 is 13 amino acids. The CDR3 DNA is TGTGCCAGCAGCCTAGGACAGTTCACTGAAGCTTTCTTT. Amino acids: CASSLGQFTEAFF.

V usage is TRBV7-9 and J usage is TRBJ2-7; 7 bases fit TRBD2. The CDR3 is made up of 16 amino acids. The junction had 12 bases not matched to a gene; V was cut back by 5 bases and J by 2 bases. CDR1 is SEHNR and CDR2 is FQNEAQ in the germline V gene (reference sequence). CDR3 residues: CASSHSSLGGAYEQYF. The CDR3 DNA follows: TGTGCCAGCAGCCACTCGTCCCTGGGGGGGGCCTACGAGCAGTACTTC.

V is TRBV5-5 and J is TRBJ1-1, with D possibly being TRBD1 (5 bases). This CDR3 has 13 residues. Trimming took 4 bases from V and 2 from J, leaving 9 bases between them. Per the germline V gene, CDR1 is SGHKS and CDR2 is YYEKEE (reference sequence). Written as DNA, the CDR3 is TGTGCCAGCAGCCAGACAGTAAACACTGAAGCTTTCTTT. It specifies CASSQTVNTEAFF.

The V call is TRBV13, the J call TRBJ2-1; possible D gene TRBD1, 6 bases. The CDR3 contains 17 residues. CDR1 and CDR2 from the germline V gene are PRHDT and FYEKMQ (reference sequence). V dropped 0 bases and J dropped 3 bases, with 15 bases sitting between them. In nucleotides, the CDR3 is TGTGCCAGCAGCTTAGGGCTCAGGGGAGTGATCTACAATGAGCAGTTCTTC. Amino acid sequence: CASSLGLRGVIYNEQFF.

This chain joins TRBV5-8 and TRBJ2-3, with TRBD2 as a possible D gene (6 bases). The CDR3 has 16 residues. Germline V lookup: CDR1 SGHTS, CDR2 YDEGEE. V lost 5 bases and J 6 bases, leaving 22 bases between the germline ends. This CDR3 is CASRREEHLNRDTQYF. DNA for the CDR3: TGTGCCAGCAGGAGGGAGGAGCACCTAAACCGGGATACGCAGTATTTT.

The V gene is TRBV5-1, the J gene TRBJ2-1; D unclear. This CDR3 region has 14 residues. The V end was cut by 0 bases, the J end by 7 bases, with 11 bases between. Germline V gene sequence: CDR1 SGHRS, CDR2 YFSETQ. CDR3 DNA sequence: TGCGCCAGCAGCTTGGCCAAGCTGAGTAATGAGCAGTTCTTC. This codes for CASSLAKLSNEQFF.

CDR3 bases: TGTGCCAGCAGCCTCGGAGCCGGGGGCTATGGCTACACCTTC. Amino acids: CASSLGAGGYGYTF. This chain joins TRBV11-2 and TRBJ1-2, with a tentative D call TRBD1 (5 bases). CDR1 SGHAT and CDR2 FQNNGV come from the germline V gene. This CDR3 contains 14 residues. Trimming left V 5 bases short and J 4 bases short, with 14 bases between.

V is TRBV28 and J is TRBJ1-4; 7 bases map to TRBD1. Trimming removed 5 bases from V and 3 bases from J; junction bases left unmatched: 6. CDR1 is MDHEN, CDR2 SYDVKM, per germline. The CDR3 totals 15 residues. CDR3 DNA sequence: TGTGCCAGCAGTGACAGGGTGACGGCTAATGAAAAACTGTTTTTT. Translating gives CASSDRVTANEKLFF.

This clone was seen a single time. The chain has TRBV7-9 and TRBJ1-4; the D gene is possibly TRBD1 (5 bases). This CDR3 contains 15 residues. V was cut by 5 bases and J by 4 bases, with 14 bases left in between. Germline CDR1 SEHNR, CDR2 FQNEAQ (reference sequence). The CDR3 region is CASSAGPSVNEKLFF. The CDR3 DNA sequence: TGTGCCAGCAGCGCGGGACCGAGCGTTAATGAAAAACTGTTTTTT.

As for this clone: As the CDR3 is not closed by the conserved phenylalanine or tryptophan, this likely results from a read error. The DNA is left out, because the CDR3 cannot be placed on it with certainty; the CDR3 is given as TCRdb lists it. The J gene is TRBJ1-2, the V gene TRBV21-1. TRBV21-1 constitutes a pseudogene. The CDR3 is made up of 20 amino acids, end residues included. CDR3 residues: CASSKGTDGRTLTRRVWLHL.

This clone was found a few times. An end of the junction differs from the germline gene, which may be a read error. The chain carries TRBV15 and TRBJ2-1, with D possibly TRBD2 on 5 matching bases. Germline V gives CDR1 LNHNV, CDR2 YYDKDF (reference sequence). The CDR3 is 16 amino acids. CDR3 amino acids: CATSGEGRGSYNEQFF. As DNA, the CDR3 is TGTGCCACCAGCGGAGAGGGTCGGGGCTCCTACAATGAGCAGTTCTTC.

The V gene is TRBV7-9, the J gene TRBJ1-4; D not certain. From germline, CDR1 is SEHNR and CDR2 FQNEAQ (reference sequence). V lost 5 bases, J lost 7 bases, and 8 bases lay in between. This CDR3 has 12 amino acids. The CDR3 is CASSLPSEKLFF. The CDR3 DNA sequence: TGTGCCAGCAGCCTCCCCAGTGAAAAACTGTTTTTT.

The rearrangement joins TRBV10-2 to TRBJ2-1; TRBD2 matches 8 bases. The CDR3 has 16 residues. V lost 7 bases and J lost 0; bases outside the gene matches: 8. In germline, CDR1 is WSHSY, CDR2 SAAADI. DNA of the CDR3: TGCGCCAGCAATCTAGCGGGCCTGAGCTCCTACAATGAGCAGTTCTTC. Residues: CASNLAGLSSYNEQFF.

In its sample, this clone was seen once. The chain combines TRBV5-1 with TRBJ2-7, with D possibly TRBD1 on 5 matching bases. Trimming shortened V by 0 bases and J by 2 bases, and 9 bases separated the two germline ends. From germline, CDR1 is SGHRS and CDR2 YFSETQ. The CDR3 loop spans 14 amino acids. CDR3 DNA: TGCGCCAGCAGCTTGGGGTCAGGGACCTACGAGCAGTACTTC. The encoded protein is CASSLGSGTYEQYF.

The gene calls are TRBV7-6 and TRBJ1-6, with a tentative D call TRBD1 (6 bases). Germline assignment: CDR1 SGHVS and CDR2 FNYEAQ. The CDR3 is 17 amino acids. The germline V and J ends were trimmed by 4 bases and 9 bases, with 22 bases remaining between them. CDR3 protein: CASSSNTPGTPTSPLHF. In nucleotides, the CDR3 is TGTGCCAGCAGCTCCAATACGCCCGGGACACCTACTTCACCCCTCCACTTT.

This clone came up once. The chain uses TRBV4-1 and TRBJ2-1; tentative D call: TRBD1 (5 bases). This CDR3 spans 17 amino acids. V dropped 4 bases and J dropped 1 base, with 17 bases sitting between them. CDR1 and CDR2 (germline): MGHRA, YSYEKL. CDR3 bases: TGCGCCAGCAGCCGCTCCCCTGGGGCAGTATCCTACAATGAGCAGTTCTTC. This sequence encodes CASSRSPGAVSYNEQFF.

The rearrangement joins TRBV6-1 to TRBJ1-3, with 9 bases matching TRBD1. The germline V gene has CDR1 MNHNS and CDR2 SASEGT. CDR3 length equals 16 residues. Unmatched junction bases numbered 4, after V lost 4 bases and J lost 0 bases. The CDR3 sequence: CASSGTGASSGNTIYF. As DNA, the CDR3 is TGTGCCAGCAGTGGGACAGGGGCGAGCTCTGGAAACACCATATATTTT.

This rearrangement joins TRBV28 to TRBJ1-2, with D possibly matching TRBD1 (5 bases). In germline, CDR1 is MDHEN, CDR2 SYDVKM. The V and J ends lost 10 bases and 4 bases respectively, with 16 bases between them. CDR3 length: 13 residues. CDR3 DNA sequence: TGTGCCACGTCGCCCCAGGGTGCCTATGGCTACACCTTC. This translates into CATSPQGAYGYTF.

V gene TRBV7-9 combines with J gene TRBJ2-5; D uncertain. Germline V gives CDR1 SEHNR, CDR2 FQNEAQ (reference sequence). The CDR3 contains 13 residues. The V end lost 3 bases, the J end lost 2 bases, and 7 bases lay between the germline ends. CDR3: CASSLPQQETQYF. The DNA of the CDR3 is TGTGCCAGCAGCTTGCCACAGCAAGAGACCCAGTACTTC.

J is TRBJ1-1 and V is TRBV10-1; the D gene is possibly TRBD1 (5 bases). This CDR3 has 13 residues. Per germline, CDR1 WNHNN and CDR2 SYGVQD (reference sequence). V gave up 3 bases and J gave up 3 bases, with 8 bases separating them. CDR3 nucleotide sequence: TGCGCCAGCAGTGACAGGGATTACACTGAAGCTTTCTTT. Translating it yields CASSDRDYTEAFF.

The chain is built from TRBV5-4 and TRBJ1-5; D is possibly TRBD1 (6 bases). V shed 5 bases and J shed 0 bases, with 15 bases lying between them. Germline CDR1 and CDR2: SGHNT and YYREEE (reference sequence). The CDR3 extends over 16 amino acids. For the CDR3, the DNA is TGTGCCAGCAGTTCGTTCAGGGGCCCTAGCAATCAGCCCCAGCATTTT. Its translation: CASSSFRGPSNQPQHF.